A selection of T cell receptor beta chains follows, all from one sample in a study of graft-versus-host responses after intestinal transplantation. Profiled with immunoSEQ multiplex PCR; TCRdb holds only in-frame clones, not every one. Counted here are 5,500 to 8,500 clones, around 26% occurring once; the ten biggest clones make up about 4.5%. Source: alloreactive CD4+ T cells from a mixed lymphocyte reaction culture, taken before intestinal transplant. The receptors here all came from a human patient who received an intestinal transplant. Both conserved end residues are part of each CDR3. A D gene is named only where the DNA matches it firmly. Expanded clones get a size class; other rows say once, few or many, or leave the size out.

j_call,clone_size,cdr3_length,v_call,d_call,cdr3_aa,cdr3_nt
TRBJ2-5,NA,15,TRBV30,NA,CAWSFIRQAGETQYF,TGTGCCTGGAGCTTCATAAGACAGGCAGGAGAGACCCAGTACTTC
TRBJ2-5,NA,14,TRBV11-1,NA,CASSPYGVQETQYF,TGTGCCAGCAGCCCCTATGGGGTACAAGAGACCCAGTACTTC
TRBJ2-1,medium-sized,17,TRBV10-3,TRBD2,CAISESKVTSGIGEQFF,TGTGCCATCAGTGAGTCGAAAGTTACTAGCGGGATCGGTGAGCAGTTCTTC
TRBJ1-2,medium-sized,15,TRBV6-5,TRBD1,CASNAGTAENYGYTF,TGTGCCAGCAACGCCGGGACAGCCGAAAACTATGGCTACACCTTC
TRBJ2-7,NA,15,TRBV2,TRBD1,CASSEMGQYDREQYF,TGTGCCAGCAGTGAAATGGGACAGTATGACCGCGAGCAGTACTTC
TRBJ2-5,NA,13,TRBV5-6,NA,CASSGGRQETQYF,TGTGCCAGCTCTGGGGGTCGCCAAGAGACCCAGTACTTC
TRBJ2-7,few,17,TRBV28,TRBD1,CASSFPLWDRDSYEQYF,TGTGCCAGCAGCTTTCCCCTTTGGGACAGGGACTCCTACGAGCAGTACTTC
TRBJ1-2,medium-sized,12,TRBV19,TRBD1,CASRGQNYGYTF,TGTGCCAGTAGGGGACAGAACTATGGCTACACCTTC
TRBJ2-7,few,14,TRBV14,NA,CASSQGGSSYEQYF,TGTGCCAGCAGCCAAGGGGGGAGCTCCTACGAGCAGTACTTC
TRBJ2-3,few,12,TRBV11-2,NA,CASSSIRGTQYF,TGTGCCAGCAGCTCGATCAGAGGTACGCAGTATTTT
TRBJ1-5,few,14,TRBV2,NA,CASSLMASNQPQHF,TGTGCCAGCAGTTTAATGGCCAGCAATCAGCCCCAGCATTTT
TRBJ2-4,NA,13,TRBV7-8,NA,CASSFRERGIQYF,TGTGCCAGCAGCTTCCGGGAAAGAGGGATTCAGTACTTC
TRBJ2-3,NA,16,TRBV10-1,NA,CASSEWQAFSTDTQYF,TGCGCCAGCAGTGAGTGGCAGGCTTTTAGCACAGATACGCAGTATTTT
TRBJ2-7,NA,13,TRBV6-5,NA,CASSEGVPYEQYF,TGTGCCAGCAGTGAGGGGGTGCCCTACGAGCAGTACTTC
TRBJ2-5,NA,13,TRBV5-6,NA,CASRGWGQETQYF,TGTGCCAGCAGGGGGTGGGGCCAAGAGACCCAGTACTTC
TRBJ2-1,NA,13,TRBV6-1,TRBD2,CASSEGGLALEFF,TGTGCCAGCAGTGAAGGCGGACTAGCCTTGGAGTTCTTC
TRBJ2-5,few,14,TRBV6-1,TRBD2,CASRGLAGGGTQYF,TGTGCCAGCAGAGGACTAGCGGGTGGGGGGACCCAGTACTTC
TRBJ1-4,few,14,TRBV9,TRBD1,CASSGGQGGVKLFF,TGTGCCAGCAGCGGCGGACAGGGGGGTGTAAAACTGTTTTTT
TRBJ2-7,NA,14,TRBV18,NA,CASSPGTVLYEQYF,TGTGCCAGCTCCCCTGGGACCGTGCTCTACGAGCAGTACTTC
TRBJ2-5,few,15,TRBV7-9,NA,CASTLAAGSGETQYF,TGTGCCAGCACCCTGGCAGCAGGGTCGGGAGAGACCCAGTACTTC
TRBJ2-3,NA,17,TRBV11-2,NA,CASSLDRVYPYPDTQYF,TGTGCCAGCAGCTTAGATCGGGTGTATCCCTATCCGGATACGCAGTATTTT
TRBJ2-3,NA,17,TRBV9,TRBD2,CASSVGGGLAGADTQYF,TGTGCCAGCAGCGTAGGCGGGGGACTAGCGGGAGCAGATACGCAGTATTTT
TRBJ2-5,NA,13,TRBV29-1,NA,CSATGVGVETQYF,TGCAGCGCCACCGGGGTAGGGGTAGAGACCCAGTACTTC